This T cell receptor beta chain is drawn from a study of metastatic and nonmetastatic thyroid tumors. Looking at the study overall: For malignant and benign thyroid patients, tumor or nodule tissue and blood were the sources whose repertoires were compared.

Patients underwent thyroid surgery, and none had received any treatment before it. With MiXCR, TCRdb called clones anew from the PCR reads. The sample has 15,000 to 20,000 clones; around 30% are singletons. Sequenced input: tumor tissue. This sequence was found in a female donor with papillary thyroid cancer or a benign thyroid nodule (not recorded which). Some clones in this sample may be carry-over from other donors' samples.

For the CDR3, the DNA is TGTGCCAGCAGCCGCCGAGTGTCTAACACCGGGGAGCTGTTTTTT. Its translation: CASSRRVSNTGELFF. This chain connects TRBV7-2 to TRBJ2-2; D gene ambiguous. V dropped 5 bases and J dropped 2 bases, with 12 bases sitting between them. Germline V lookup: CDR1 SGHTA, CDR2 FQGNSA. The CDR3 consists of 15 residues.